What follows is one T cell receptor beta chain and its context. The time point denotes: pre-sensitization, week 0. The treatment denotes: therapeutic diphenylcyclopropenone sensitization with weekly scalp DPC. Investigators collected blood before applying each patch test. Unique molecular identifiers were linked by the library to individual cDNA molecules. TCRdb re-called the RACE reads through MiXCR, storing one row per CDR3 protein. The profile covers about 98,000 distinct CDR3 sequences, with 11% appearing a single time and about 3.1% taken by the ten largest. The source of the sample is a study of human T cells and chemical hapten exposure. Study summary: Each patch test put 0.01% DPC on the upper back, and results were read at 6 days.

The germline V and J ends were trimmed by 4 bases and 6 bases, with 13 bases remaining between them. Germline CDR1 is LGHDT and CDR2 is YNNKEL (reference sequence). This CDR3 has 13 residues. The clonotype comes from a woman aged 55-70 years with alopecia areata. Some clones in this sample may be carry-over from other donors' samples. The source was whole blood, collected in connection with sensitization to the hapten diphenylcyclopropenone (DPC). The chain has TRBV3-1 and TRBJ2-7; D is undetermined. CDR3 bases: TGTGCCAGCAGCCGCCTCGCCACGAGCGAGCAGTACTTC. This gives the protein CASSRLATSEQYF.